This T cell receptor beta chain was sequenced for a study of siplizumab effects on memory and regulatory T cells. Study findings and constraints: The naive T cell population seemed more diverse than memory cells and seemed a major contributor to the alloresponse. Proliferating Tregs in siplizumab cultures were never verified as suppressive.

About this clone itself: Its antigen remains unknown.

J gave up 4 bases and V 1 base, and 3 bases lay outside the gene matches. The CDR3 totals 16 residues. CDR1 and CDR2 from the germline V gene are KGHSH and LQKENI. Repertoires were generated with immunoSEQ multiplex PCR, while TCRdb's copy carries only in-frame clones and drops some. The data hold about 82,000 clones, with 87% observed a single time. This clonotype originated in a human donor in good health. The chain carries TRBV18 and TRBJ2-2, with TRBD2 matching over 10 bases. Sequenced material: Tregs sorted from blood. For the CDR3, the DNA is TGTGCCAGCTCACCACTGGGACTAGCGACCACCGGGGAGCTGTTTTTT. Protein: CASSPLGLATTGELFF.